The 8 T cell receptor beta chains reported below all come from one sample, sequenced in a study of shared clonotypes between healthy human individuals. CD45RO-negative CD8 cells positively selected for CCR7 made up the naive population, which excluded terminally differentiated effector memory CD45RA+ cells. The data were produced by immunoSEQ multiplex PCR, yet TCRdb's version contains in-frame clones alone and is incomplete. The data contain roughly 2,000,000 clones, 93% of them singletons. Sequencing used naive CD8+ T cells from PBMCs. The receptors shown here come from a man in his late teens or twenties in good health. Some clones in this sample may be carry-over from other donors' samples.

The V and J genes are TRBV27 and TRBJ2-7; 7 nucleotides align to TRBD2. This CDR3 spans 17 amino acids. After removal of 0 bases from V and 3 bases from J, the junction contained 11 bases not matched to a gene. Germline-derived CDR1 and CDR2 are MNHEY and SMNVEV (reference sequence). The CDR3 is CASSLSITREGYYEQYF. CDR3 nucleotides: TGTGCCAGCAGTTTATCTATCACGAGGGAGGGATACTACGAGCAGTACTTC.

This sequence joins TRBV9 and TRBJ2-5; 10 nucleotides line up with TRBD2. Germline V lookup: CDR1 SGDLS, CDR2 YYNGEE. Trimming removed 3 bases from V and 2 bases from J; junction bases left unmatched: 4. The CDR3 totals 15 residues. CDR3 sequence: CASSGGTSAQETQYF. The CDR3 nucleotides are TGTGCCAGCAGCGGCGGGACTAGCGCACAAGAGACCCAGTACTTC.

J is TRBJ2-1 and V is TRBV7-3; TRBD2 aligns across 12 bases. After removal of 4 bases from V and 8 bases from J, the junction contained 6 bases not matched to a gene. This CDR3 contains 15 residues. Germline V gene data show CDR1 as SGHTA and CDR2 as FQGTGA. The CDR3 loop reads CASSSWTSGIHEQFF. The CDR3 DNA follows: TGTGCCAGCAGCTCCTGGACTAGCGGGATTCATGAGCAGTTCTTC. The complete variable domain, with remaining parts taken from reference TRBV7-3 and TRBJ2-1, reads GAGVSQTPSNKVTEKGKYVELRCDPISGHTALYWYRQSLGQGPEFLIYFQGTGAADDSGLPNDRFFAVRPEGSVSTLKIQRTERGDSAVYLCASSSWTSGIHEQFFGPGTRLTVL.

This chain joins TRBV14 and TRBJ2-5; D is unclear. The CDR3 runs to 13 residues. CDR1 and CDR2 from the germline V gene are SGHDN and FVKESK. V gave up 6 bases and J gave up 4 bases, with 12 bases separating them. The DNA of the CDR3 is TGTGCCAGCAGTCTCCGACAAAGAGAGACCCAGTACTTC. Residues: CASSLRQRETQYF.

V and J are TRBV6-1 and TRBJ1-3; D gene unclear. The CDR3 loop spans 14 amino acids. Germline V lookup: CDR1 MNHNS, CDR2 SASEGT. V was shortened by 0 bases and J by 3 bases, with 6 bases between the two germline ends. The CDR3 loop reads CASSEAGFGNTIYF. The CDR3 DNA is TGTGCCAGCAGTGAAGCCGGGTTTGGAAACACCATATATTTT.

The CDR3 DNA sequence: TGTGCCAGTAGTATAGGGCCGGGAACAACAAACTCCTACGAGCAGTACTTC. Residues: CASSIGPGTTNSYEQYF. This chain connects TRBV19 to TRBJ2-7; tentatively, D is TRBD2 (5 bases). The germline CDR1 and CDR2 sequences are LNHDA and SQIVND (reference sequence). Deletions cut 1 base from V and 0 bases from J, with 16 bases between. This CDR3 is built from 17 residues.

The CDR3 nucleotides are TGTGCCAGCAGTTTACAGGGGGAATCCTACGAGCAGTACTTC. This gives the protein CASSLQGESYEQYF. The chain combines TRBV28 with TRBJ2-7; 7 positions agree with TRBD1. With 2 bases clipped from V and 1 base from J, the junction kept 2 bases outside the gene matches. This CDR3 has 14 residues. CDR1 MDHEN and CDR2 SYDVKM come from the germline V gene.

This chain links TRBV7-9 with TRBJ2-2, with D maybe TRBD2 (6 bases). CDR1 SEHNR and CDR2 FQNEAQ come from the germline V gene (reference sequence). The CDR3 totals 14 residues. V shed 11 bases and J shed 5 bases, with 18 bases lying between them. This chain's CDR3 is CAHQTEGITGELFF. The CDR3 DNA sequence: TGTGCCCACCAAACGGAGGGAATAACCGGGGAGCTGTTTTTT.